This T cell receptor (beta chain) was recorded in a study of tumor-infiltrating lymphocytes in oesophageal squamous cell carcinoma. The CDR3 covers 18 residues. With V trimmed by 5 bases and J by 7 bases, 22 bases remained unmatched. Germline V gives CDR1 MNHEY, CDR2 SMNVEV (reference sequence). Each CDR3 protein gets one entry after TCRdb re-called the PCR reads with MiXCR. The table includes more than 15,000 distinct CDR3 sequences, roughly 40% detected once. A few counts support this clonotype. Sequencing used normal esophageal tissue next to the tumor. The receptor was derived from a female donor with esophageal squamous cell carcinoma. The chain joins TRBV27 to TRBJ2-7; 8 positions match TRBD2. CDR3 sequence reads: CASSTSGTSVLSYNEQYF. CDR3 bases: TGTGCCAGCAGTACCTCCGGGACTAGTGTTTTATCCTACAATGAGCAGTACTTC.